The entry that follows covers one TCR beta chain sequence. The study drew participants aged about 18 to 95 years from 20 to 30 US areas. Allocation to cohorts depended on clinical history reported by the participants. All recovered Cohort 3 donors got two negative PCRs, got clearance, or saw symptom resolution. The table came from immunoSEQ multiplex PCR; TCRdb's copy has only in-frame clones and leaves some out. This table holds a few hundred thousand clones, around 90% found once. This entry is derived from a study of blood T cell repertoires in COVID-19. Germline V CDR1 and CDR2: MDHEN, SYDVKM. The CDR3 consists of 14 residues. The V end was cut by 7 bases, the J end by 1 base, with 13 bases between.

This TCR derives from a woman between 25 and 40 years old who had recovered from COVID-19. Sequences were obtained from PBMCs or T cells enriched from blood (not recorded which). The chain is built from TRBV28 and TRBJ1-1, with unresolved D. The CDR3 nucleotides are TGTGCCAGCACCCTCCGGTGGAGGAACACTGAAGCTTTCTTT. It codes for CASTLRWRNTEAFF.